This T cell receptor beta chain was found in a study of T cell responses to AZD1222 COVID-19 vaccine. Study details: Pooling was applied to second doses at about 4 or about 12 weeks.

As concerns this clone: Its matching antigen is unknown.

TCRdb's table, derived via immunoSEQ multiplex PCR, lists solely in-frame clones and lacks some. The repertoire has around 110,000 clones, 90% to 95% of them found once; the top ten carry 2.5% to 3%. The germline V and J ends were trimmed by 3 bases and 4 bases, with 21 bases remaining between them. Looked up from germline, CDR1 is LNHDA and CDR2 is SQIVND (reference sequence). This CDR3 contains 17 residues. Study outcomes and limitations: With two AZD1222 doses given, Spike-specific TCR breadth and depth both rose. Distributed over spike, vaccine-associated CD4 TCRs predominated at 160-218 and 743-854.

This TCR came from an adult in good health. The chain joins TRBV19 to TRBJ1-2; D remains ambiguous. Sample: peripheral blood, taken on day 0 of AZD1222 vaccination. Here the CDR3 reads CASSIPYGSSDGYGYTF. The CDR3 DNA reads as TGTGCCAGTAGTATCCCGTACGGGTCCTCCGACGGCTATGGCTACACCTTC.